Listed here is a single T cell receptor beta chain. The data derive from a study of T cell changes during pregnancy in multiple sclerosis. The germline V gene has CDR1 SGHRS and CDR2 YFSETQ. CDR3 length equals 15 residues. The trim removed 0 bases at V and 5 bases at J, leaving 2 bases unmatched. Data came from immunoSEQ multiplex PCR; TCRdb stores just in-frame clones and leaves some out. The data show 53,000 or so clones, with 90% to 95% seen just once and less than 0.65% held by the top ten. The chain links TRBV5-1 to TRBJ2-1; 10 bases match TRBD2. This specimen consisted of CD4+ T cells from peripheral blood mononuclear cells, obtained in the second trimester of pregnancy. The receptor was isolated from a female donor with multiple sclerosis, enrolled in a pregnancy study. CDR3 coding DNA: TGCGCCAGCAGCTTGGTAGCGGGGGGCCACAATGAGCAGTTCTTC. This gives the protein CASSLVAGGHNEQFF.